Detailed here is one T cell receptor (beta chain). Method: immunoSEQ multiplex PCR; TCRdb's copy keeps in-frame clones and lacks some. The sample has more than 200,000 clones; 90% to 95% are singletons. The CDR3 is 12 residues long. V shed 4 bases, J shed 13 bases, and the junction held 5 bases outside the gene matches. CDR1 is KGHDR and CDR2 is SFDVKD in the germline V gene. This entry is derived from a study of blood T cell repertoires in COVID-19. Across the whole study: Samples of COVID-19 (acute and convalescent) were obtained from the United States, Italy and Spain. PBMCs, B-cell-depleted T cells, or T cells provided the cDNA or gDNA that made up the material.

The sequenced material came from PBMCs or T cells enriched from blood (not recorded which). The rearrangement links TRBV24-1 to TRBJ2-4, with 8 positions matching TRBD2. The sequence derives from a woman under 30 who had recovered from COVID-19. The chain's CDR3 is CATSDSGLAQYF. The CDR3, as DNA: TGTGCCACCAGTGACTCCGGACTAGCCCAGTACTTC.